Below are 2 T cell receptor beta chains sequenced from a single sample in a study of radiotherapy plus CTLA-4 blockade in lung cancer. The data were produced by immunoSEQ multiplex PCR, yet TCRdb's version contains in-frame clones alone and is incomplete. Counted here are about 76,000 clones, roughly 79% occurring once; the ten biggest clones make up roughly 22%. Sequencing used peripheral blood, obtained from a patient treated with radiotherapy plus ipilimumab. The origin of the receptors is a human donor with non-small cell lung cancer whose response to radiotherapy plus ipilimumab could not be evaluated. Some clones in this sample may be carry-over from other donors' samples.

The CDR3 spells CASSLGGGLDTQYF. The CDR3 DNA sequence: TGTGCCAGCAGTTTGGGCGGGGGGTTAGATACGCAGTATTTT. This chain joins TRBV28 and TRBJ2-3, with 8 bases aligning to TRBD2. Trimming took 3 bases from V and 5 from J; bases not matched to a gene: 4. This CDR3 is 14 amino acids long. From germline, CDR1 is MDHEN and CDR2 SYDVKM.

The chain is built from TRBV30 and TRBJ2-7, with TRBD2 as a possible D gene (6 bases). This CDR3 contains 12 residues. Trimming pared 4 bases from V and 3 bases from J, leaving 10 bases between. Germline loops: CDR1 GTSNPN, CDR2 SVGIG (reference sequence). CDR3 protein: CAWTGDGYEQYF. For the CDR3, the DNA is TGTGCCTGGACGGGGGACGGCTACGAGCAGTACTTC.